This TCR beta chain was identified in a study of T cells in women clearing cervical HPV infection. Clones were sequenced by immunoSEQ multiplex PCR, and TCRdb holds only the in-frame ones, with some missing. Recorded for this sample: 20,000 to 25,000 clones. With respect to this clone: The read ends 3 residues early relative to the CDR3; the germline J gene fills the gap.

Germline V gene lookup returns CDR1 SGHTA and CDR2 FQGNSA. The CDR3 extends over 14 amino acids. J is TRBJ1-2 and V is TRBV7-2; D is uncertain. The TCR originated in a woman between 18 and 69 years old with a cervical HPV16 infection that either progressed to CIN3+ or cleared (not recorded which). Input material: blood buffy coat. CDR3 DNA (partial): TGTGCCAGCAGCTTAGGTCGGGGAACCTACGAC. Encoded protein: CASSLGRGTYD. The complete CDR3 sequence is CASSLGRGTYDYTF.